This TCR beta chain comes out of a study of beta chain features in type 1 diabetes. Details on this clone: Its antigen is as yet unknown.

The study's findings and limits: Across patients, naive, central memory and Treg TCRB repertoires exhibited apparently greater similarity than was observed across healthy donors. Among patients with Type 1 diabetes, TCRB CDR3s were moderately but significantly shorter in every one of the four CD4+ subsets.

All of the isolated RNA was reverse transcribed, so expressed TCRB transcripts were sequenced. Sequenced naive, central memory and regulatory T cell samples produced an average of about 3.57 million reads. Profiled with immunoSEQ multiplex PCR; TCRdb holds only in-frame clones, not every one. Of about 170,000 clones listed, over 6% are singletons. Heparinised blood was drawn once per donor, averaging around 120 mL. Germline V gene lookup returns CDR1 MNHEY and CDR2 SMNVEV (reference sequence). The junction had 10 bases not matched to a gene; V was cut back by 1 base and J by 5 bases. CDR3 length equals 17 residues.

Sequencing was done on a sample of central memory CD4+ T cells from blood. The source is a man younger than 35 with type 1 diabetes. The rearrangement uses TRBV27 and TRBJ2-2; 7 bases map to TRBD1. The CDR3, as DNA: TGTGCCAGCAGTTTATTGACCGGGACAGCCGCGACCGGGGAGCTGTTTTTT. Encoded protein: CASSLLTGTAATGELFF.